This TCR beta chain was sequenced during a study of ipilimumab plus nivolumab after autologous stem cell transplantation. The data were produced by immunoSEQ multiplex PCR, yet TCRdb's version contains in-frame clones alone and is incomplete. Here the sample spans roughly 45,000 clones, more than 70% being singletons. V was pared by 4 bases and J by 2 bases, with 7 bases between. The CDR3 length is 13 residues. CDR1 and CDR2 (germline): ENHRY, SYGVKD. The starting material was PBMCs, obtained in a trial of ipilimumab plus nivolumab as post-transplant consolidation. The chain joins TRBV10-3 to TRBJ2-3; D may match TRBD1 or TRBD2 (5 bases each). The receptor's source is a male donor with multiple myeloma. This chain's CDR3 is CAISGGSTDTQYF. The CDR3 DNA sequence: TGTGCCATCAGTGGGGGGTCCACAGATACGCAGTATTTT.